A selection of T cell receptor beta chains follows, all from one sample in a study of cytomegalovirus exposure and HLA in healthy donors. Sequencing was performed with immunoSEQ multiplex PCR; in TCRdb, only in-frame clones are kept and a portion is missing. The data contain about 80,000 clones, 60% to 80% of them singletons. What was sequenced was PBMCs. All receptors come from a woman aged 40 to 49 in good health and CMV-seronegative. The CDR3 runs from the conserved cysteine through the conserved F or W. D genes are given only for firm matches. A clone size is listed for some rows: how often the clone was seen (once, few, many), or a class if it is expanded.

v_call	j_call	d_call	clone_size	cdr3_nt	cdr3_aa
TRBV6-1	TRBJ2-5	-	-	TGTGCCATTGGGCGCATCTTACAAGGGACCCAGTACTTC	CAIGRILQGTQYF
TRBV5-1	TRBJ1-2	TRBD1	-	TGCGCCAGCTCCAAGGGACAGGGTCTCCGTGGCTACACCTTC	CASSKGQGLRGYTF
TRBV27	TRBJ2-1	TRBD2	-	TGTGCCAGCAGTTACAATAGCGGGAATGAGCAGTTCTTC	CASSYNSGNEQFF
TRBV2	TRBJ1-2	-	-	TGTGCCAGCAGTGGCGGGACGCACTATGGCTACACCTTC	CASSGGTHYGYTF
TRBV6-6	TRBJ1-1	-	few	TGTGCCAGCAGTTACCTCAGGGCAGGTGAAGCTTTCTTT	CASSYLRAGEAFF
TRBV7-9	TRBJ1-4	-	-	TGTGCCAGCAGTTCACTGGACAGAGGGGAAGAAAAACTGTTTTTT	CASSSLDRGEEKLFF
TRBV5-1	TRBJ2-5	TRBD1	-	TGCGCCAGCAGACTTGGACAGGTGAGGGAGACCCAGTACTTC	CASRLGQVRETQYF
TRBV7-2	TRBJ2-7	-	-	TGTGCCAGCAGCTCGGCGGACCGGACTACGATGCAGTACTTC	CASSSADRTTMQYF
TRBV5-4	TRBJ2-7	-	-	TGTGCCAGCAGCTCCTACGCGTACGAGCAGTACTTC	CASSSYAYEQYF
TRBV19	TRBJ1-5	TRBD1	-	TGTGCCAGTAGGCCAGGGGGCAATAGCAATCAGCCCCAGCATTTT	CASRPGGNSNQPQHF
TRBV7-9	TRBJ1-1	-	few	TGTGCCAGCAGCTGGGGGGGTATGGAAGCTTTCTTT	CASSWGGMEAFF
TRBV4-1	TRBJ1-2	-	-	TGCGCCAGCAGCCAAGATTTAAGAGGGAGCTACACCTTC	CASSQDLRGSYTF
TRBV9	TRBJ1-6	-	few	TGTGCCAGCAGACGGACAGACAATAATTCACCCCTCCACTTT	CASRRTDNNSPLHF
TRBV5-1	TRBJ2-1	-	-	TGCGCCAGCAGCGCCTCGGGGGGCTTCGATGAGCAGTTCTTC	CASSASGGFDEQFF
TRBV7-9	TRBJ2-5	TRBD1	-	TGTGCCAGCAGCTTATTCACAGGGGAAGAGACCCAGTACTTC	CASSLFTGEETQYF
TRBV5-6	TRBJ2-1	-	-	TGTGCCAGCAGCTTGCCGGGGAGCTCCTACAATGAGCAGTTCTTC	CASSLPGSSYNEQFF
TRBV2	TRBJ1-4	TRBD1	-	TGTGCCAGCAGTGACTGGGGGACAGGTGAAAAACTGTTTTTT	CASSDWGTGEKLFF
TRBV5-1	TRBJ2-3	-	-	TGCGCCAGCAGTCGAGGACAGCGCACAGATACGCAGTATTTT	CASSRGQRTDTQYF
TRBV27	TRBJ1-1	-	once	TGTGCCAGCAGTCGTCCGGACAGTTCTGAAGCTTTCTTT	CASSRPDSSEAFF
TRBV10-3	TRBJ2-3	TRBD2	-	TGTGCCATCAGTGGAGCTCCAGCGGGGGTCACAGATACGCAGTATTTT	CAISGAPAGVTDTQYF
TRBV6-1	TRBJ1-2	-	-	TGTGCCAGCAGTGAGCGACAGGAGGCGACTGATGGCTACACCTTC	CASSERQEATDGYTF
TRBV7-8	TRBJ2-2	TRBD2	-	TGTGCCAGCAGCACTAGCGGGGGGGGTCCCGGGGAGCTGTTTTTT	CASSTSGGGPGELFF
TRBV11-2	TRBJ2-7	-	-	TGTGCCAGCAGCGCCAGCCCGACAGGTCCCGAGCAGTACTTC	CASSASPTGPEQYF
TRBV5-4	TRBJ2-1	TRBD2	few	TGTGCCAGCAGCTTGGAACGGGGGGGGCGGGGTGAGCAGTTCTTC	CASSLERGGRGEQFF
TRBV28	TRBJ2-1	-	-	TGTGCCAGCAGTTTTTGGCAGAATGAGCAGTTCTTC	CASSFWQNEQFF
TRBV7-2	TRBJ2-3	-	once	TGTGCCAGCACCCCAGGAGGGGCGTTAGATACGCAGTATTTT	CASTPGGALDTQYF
TRBV7-9	TRBJ2-7	TRBD1	-	TGTGCCAGCAGCACATATACGGGACAGGGGGCATACGAGCAGTACTTC	CASSTYTGQGAYEQYF
TRBV19	TRBJ1-4	-	-	TGTGCCAGAACAGCCCAGGGCCCTGCAACTAATGAAAAACTGTTTTTT	CARTAQGPATNEKLFF
TRBV2	TRBJ2-2	-	-	TGTGCCAGCAGTGAGGCTGGTGTTAAACCCCTCACCGGGGAGCTGTTTTTT	CASSEAGVKPLTGELFF
TRBV18	TRBJ1-5	TRBD1	-	TGTGCCAGCTCACCCGGGACAGCCCCCGACTATCAGCCCCAGCATTTT	CASSPGTAPDYQPQHF
TRBV7-2	TRBJ1-5	-	-	TGTGCCAGCAGCTCAAGAGGCAATCAGCCCCAGCATTTT	CASSSRGNQPQHF
TRBV7-2	TRBJ2-1	TRBD2	once	TGTGCCAGCAGCTTTAGCGGGAGTTACAATGAGCAGTTCTTC	CASSFSGSYNEQFF
TRBV7-2	TRBJ2-1	-	few	TGTGCCAGCAGCTTACTTTGGAGGCATGAGCAGTTCTTC	CASSLLWRHEQFF
TRBV7-9	TRBJ1-5	TRBD1	-	TGTGCCAGCAGCTCAGGGGGCAGCCAGCCCCAGCATTTT	CASSSGGSQPQHF
TRBV7-3	TRBJ2-5	TRBD2	once	TGTGCCAGCAGCCCCGGGACTAGCGGGGGTAAAGAGACCCAGTACTTC	CASSPGTSGGKETQYF
TRBV6-5	TRBJ2-2	-	-	TGTGCCAGCAGGGAAAATAGCGAAAGGCTGTTTTTT	CASRENSERLFF
TRBV7-6	TRBJ1-1	TRBD1	-	TGTGCCAGCAGCTCCCCAGGGGGCCCTGAAGCTTTCTTT	CASSSPGGPEAFF
TRBV9	TRBJ1-2	-	-	TGTGCCAGCAGCCCGGAGGGAGGCAGGGTCGGGAATAACTATGGCTACACCTTC	CASSPEGGRVGNNYGYTF
TRBV7-3	TRBJ1-6	TRBD1	-	TGTGCCAGCAGCCTGACAGGGGGTTATTCACCCCTCCACTTT	CASSLTGGYSPLHF
TRBV4-2	TRBJ2-3	-	-	TGTGCCAGCAGCCAAGTACTGGGGGGTACGGGAGATACGCAGTATTTT	CASSQVLGGTGDTQYF
TRBV14	TRBJ2-7	TRBD1	-	TGTGCCAGCAGCAGACAGGGGTCACCATCCTCTATAGAGCAGTACTTC	CASSRQGSPSSIEQYF
TRBV29-1	TRBJ2-3	-	-	TGCAGCGTTGAGAGACAGTCCACAGATACGCAGTATTTT	CSVERQSTDTQYF
TRBV2	TRBJ2-7	-	few	TGTGCCAGCAGTGTACAACTAGCTTATGTCCACGAGCAGTACTTC	CASSVQLAYVHEQYF
TRBV9	TRBJ2-7	-	-	TGTGCCAGCAGCGGGACAGTGGATGGCGAGCAGTACTTC	CASSGTVDGEQYF
TRBV6-1	TRBJ1-2	-	-	TGTGCCAGCAGTGAAGCTCAGGGTTCTAACTATGGCTACACCTTC	CASSEAQGSNYGYTF
TRBV28	TRBJ2-2	-	-	TGTGCCAGCAGACGCGTGGACACCGGGGAGCTGTTTTTT	CASRRVDTGELFF
TRBV30	TRBJ1-2	TRBD1	-	TGTGCCTGGAGTGCGAACAGGGGGCAAGGTGGCTACACCTTC	CAWSANRGQGGYTF
TRBV2	TRBJ2-7	-	-	TGTGCCAGCAGGAGAGAGACTCTCGACTCCTACGAGCAGTACTTC	CASRRETLDSYEQYF
TRBV19	TRBJ2-1	TRBD2	-	TGTGCCAGTAGTATGGGACTAGCGGGGGACTACAATGAGCAGTTCTTC	CASSMGLAGDYNEQFF
TRBV7-3	TRBJ1-1	-	-	TGTGCCAGCAGCCCCTCGGGGGGACGGACGATTGAAGCTTTCTTT	CASSPSGGRTIEAFF
TRBV7-6	TRBJ1-1	TRBD1	-	TGTGCCAGCAGCCCACGACAGGGGCGCAACACTGAAGCTTTCTTT	CASSPRQGRNTEAFF
TRBV30	TRBJ2-1	-	once	TGTGCCTGGAATAGGGGCGACGGTGAGCAGTTCTTC	CAWNRGDGEQFF